The 5 T cell receptor beta chains below all came from one sample that was sequenced in a study of response to subunit inactivated influenza vaccine. TCRdb analysed the RT-PCR reads with MiXCR anew, one entry per CDR3 protein. The repertoire has 500,000 to 600,000 distinct CDR3 sequences, roughly 13% of them found once; the top ten carry around 12%. The sequences come from PBMCs from blood, collected 40 to 50 days after vaccination. Receptor source: a man aged 45 to 65 who received an inactivated influenza vaccine.

This clonotype was found many times. V gene TRBV10-1 combines with J gene TRBJ2-2; TRBD2 matches 8 bases. Germline V gene lookup returns CDR1 WNHNN and CDR2 SYGVQD (reference sequence). CDR3 size: 14 residues. Trimming took 3 bases from V and 4 from J; bases not matched to a gene: 1. The CDR3: CASSEAGVTGELFF. The CDR3 DNA follows: TGCGCCAGCAGTGAAGCGGGAGTCACCGGGGAGCTGTTTTTT.

This clonotype has just a few counts. The genes are TRBV7-2 and TRBJ2-1, with 10 nucleotides matching TRBD2. Germline V gene sequence: CDR1 SGHTA, CDR2 FQGNSA. This CDR3 comprises 16 residues. The trim removed 6 bases at V and 0 bases at J, leaving 5 bases unmatched. CDR3 sequence (DNA): TGTGCCAGCAGACGTACTAGCGGGGTCTCCTACAATGAGCAGTTCTTC. Translating it yields CASRRTSGVSYNEQFF.

This clonotype was detected ten times or more. J is TRBJ1-1 and V is TRBV4-1; a possible D gene is TRBD1 (6 bases). CDR1 is MGHRA, CDR2 YSYEKL, per germline. V was pared by 0 bases and J by 3 bases, with 11 bases between. This CDR3 comprises 15 residues. The CDR3 sequence: CASSQDSGADTEAFF. In DNA, the CDR3 is TGCGCCAGCAGCCAAGACTCGGGGGCCGACACTGAAGCTTTCTTT.

The chain uses TRBV28 and TRBJ2-1, with 7 bases matching TRBD1. The CDR3 is 18 amino acids. Unmatched junction bases numbered 14, after V lost 5 bases and J lost 1 base. The germline V gene has CDR1 MDHEN and CDR2 SYDVKM. The CDR3 DNA follows: TGTGCCAGCAGTGACTATTTAAGGGGGCAGGGTTCCTACAATGAGCAGTTCTTC. This sequence encodes CASSDYLRGQGSYNEQFF.

The rearrangement uses TRBV3-1 and TRBJ2-7, with a possible D match to TRBD1 (5 bases). The V end was cut by 3 bases, the J end by 7 bases, with 19 bases between. The CDR3 has 15 amino acids. Germline V CDR1 and CDR2: LGHDT, YNNKEL (reference sequence). CDR3 nucleotide sequence: TGTGCCAGCAGCCAGTATGCACAGGTGATCGGTGAGCAGTACTTC. It is translated as CASSQYAQVIGEQYF.